Listed below are T cell receptor beta chains from one sample, sequenced in a study of early T cells in non-severe SARS-CoV-2 infection. TCRdb analysed the 5' RACE reads with MiXCR anew, one entry per CDR3 protein. The repertoire holds 85,000 to 100,000 distinct CDR3 sequences, with around 10% as singletons. The material was whole blood, obtained at baseline. The receptors were gathered from an adult who was a healthcare worker with PCR-confirmed SARS-CoV-2 infection or an uninfected control (not recorded which). Both conserved end residues are part of each CDR3. A D gene is named only where the DNA matches it firmly. Some rows mark clone size as missing; the rest say once, few, many or name a class of expanded clone.

>TRBD2|TRBV12-3/TRBV12-4|many|TRBJ2-3
TGTGCCAGCAGCAGCGCACGGGAGGGCGGTACGCAGTATTTT
CASSSAREGGTQYF
>.|TRBV5-8|.|TRBJ1-5
TGTGCCAGCAGCTTGTTGGGGCCTCGACAGCCCCAGCATTTT
CASSLLGPRQPQHF
>.|TRBV5-1|.|TRBJ1-3
TGCGCCAGCAGCTTGGATATGAACACCATATATTTT
CASSLDMNTIYF
>.|TRBV19|.|TRBJ2-5
TGTGCCAGTAGTAGGAACCACAGGGATCGGGAGACCCAGTACTTC
CASSRNHRDRETQYF
>TRBD1|TRBV28|.|TRBJ1-1
TGTGCCAGCATGGTTTTCGGCAGGGGGCGCGGCACTGAAGCTTTCTTT
CASMVFGRGRGTEAFF
>.|TRBV12-3/TRBV12-4|few|TRBJ2-3
TGTGCCAGCAGTTTTCAGGGAAGCACAGATACGCAGTATTTT
CASSFQGSTDTQYF
>.|TRBV27|few|TRBJ2-7
TGTGCCGTTTCTCCGGGACGCGACTACGAGCAGTACTTC
CAVSPGRDYEQYF
>TRBD1|TRBV24-1|many|TRBJ2-2
TGTGCCACCAGTGATGCCGACAGGGAGTCCGGGGAGCTGTTTTTT
CATSDADRESGELFF
>.|TRBV7-2|many|TRBJ2-3
TGTGCCAGCAGCTCGGCCGGACCAGATACGCAGTATTTT
CASSSAGPDTQYF
>.|TRBV11-2|few|TRBJ1-1
TGTGCCAGCAGCGTCGACAGGACGCGAGCTTTCTTT
CASSVDRTRAFF
>TRBD2|TRBV24-1|.|TRBJ2-1
TGTGCCACCAGTGATTCAAGCGGGAGGGGATACAATGAGCAGTTCTTC
CATSDSSGRGYNEQFF
>.|TRBV20-1|many|TRBJ2-1
TGCAGTGTCACAGGGAGTACGAATGAGCAGTTCTTC
CSVTGSTNEQFF
>TRBD1|TRBV29-1|.|TRBJ2-7
TGCAGCGTTGCTCCCCGACAGGGGTCCGAGCAGTACTTC
CSVAPRQGSEQYF
>.|TRBV19|few|TRBJ2-6
TGTGCCAGTAGTATGGGGGCTGGGGCCAACGTCCTGACTTTC
CASSMGAGANVLTF
>.|TRBV18|many|TRBJ2-1
TGTGCCAGCTCCAAGAGACAGTCCATCTATGAGCAGTTCTTC
CASSKRQSIYEQFF
>.|TRBV7-9|.|TRBJ2-1
TGTGCCAGTCCCAACTGGGATCCTCCCCTGGGTGAGCAGTTCTTC
CASPNWDPPLGEQFF
>.|TRBV10-3|.|TRBJ2-7
TGTGCCATCGCGGGGGCGTGGGGGCGGTACGAGCAGTACTTC
CAIAGAWGRYEQYF
>.|TRBV2|few|TRBJ2-7
TGTGCCAGCAGTGCTGAACAGGGCAAGTTAGAGCAGTACTTC
CASSAEQGKLEQYF
>.|TRBV6-6|medium-sized|TRBJ1-5
TGTGCCAGCAGTCCCTCCTATCAAACCCAGCATTTT
CASSPSYQTQHF
>.|TRBV4-2|many|TRBJ1-6
TGTGCCAGCAGCCAAAACCCCGGGGCGAGGAACTCACCCCTCCACTTT
CASSQNPGARNSPLHF
>TRBD1|TRBV7-3|.|TRBJ2-1
TGTGCCAGCAGCTTAGGACCAGGGGGACCCTACAATGAGCAGTTCTTC
CASSLGPGGPYNEQFF
>TRBD2|TRBV6-2/TRBV6-3|few|TRBJ2-2
TGTGCCAGCAGTTTGCCCTATCTAGCGGGGAACACCGGGGAGCTGTTTTTT
CASSLPYLAGNTGELFF
>TRBD2|TRBV11-2|many|TRBJ2-3
TGTGCCAGCAGCCCCTCCGGGGGGGCGCGGGTTACGCAGTATTTT
CASSPSGGARVTQYF
>TRBD1|TRBV19|.|TRBJ1-1
TGTGCCAGTACGCTAAACAGGGGGGGAACTGAAGCTTTCTTT
CASTLNRGGTEAFF
>.|TRBV20-1|many|TRBJ1-2
TGCAGTGCTAGAGGGGACTTGGTACTGGGCTACACCTTC
CSARGDLVLGYTF
>TRBD1|TRBV5-5|.|TRBJ2-3
TGTGCCAGCGGCCGCGCGGACAGGCCAAGCACAGATACGCAGTATTTT
CASGRADRPSTDTQYF
>TRBD1|TRBV12-3/TRBV12-4|many|TRBJ2-7
TGTGCCAGCAGGACGACAGGGTCAGACGAGCAGTACTTC
CASRTTGSDEQYF
>.|TRBV3-1|many|TRBJ1-2
TGTGCCAGCAGCCAAGATTCGGGTAACTATGGCTACACCTTC
CASSQDSGNYGYTF
>.|TRBV29-1|few|TRBJ2-7
TGCAGCGCAGAGGACAGCAGCTCCTACGAGCAGTACTTC
CSAEDSSSYEQYF
>.|TRBV5-6|medium-sized|TRBJ1-2
TGTGCCAGCAGCTCCTCTGACTATGGCTACACCTTC
CASSSSDYGYTF
>TRBD1|TRBV6-5|.|TRBJ2-1
TGTGCCAGCAGTCGCTCGGGACAGGAGAGGTTCTTC
CASSRSGQERFF